The 6 T cell receptor beta chains given below trace back to one sample, sequenced in a study of T cell changes during pregnancy in multiple sclerosis. Sequencing used immunoSEQ multiplex PCR; TCRdb keeps in-frame clones, though not all of them. The table records tens of thousands of clones, around 94% of them present only once. The sample was CD8+ T cells from peripheral blood mononuclear cells, taken in the third trimester of pregnancy. These receptors were taken from a female donor in good health, enrolled as a control in a pregnancy study.

This sequence joins TRBV10-3 and TRBJ2-7; a possible D gene is TRBD1 (6 bases). CDR1 and CDR2 (germline): ENHRY, SYGVKD. CDR3 length equals 15 residues. V shed 2 bases and J shed 1 base, with 12 bases lying between them. The CDR3 DNA is TGTGCCATCAGTGAGCCGAATACAGGGTCCTACGAGCAGTACTTC. Encoded protein: CAISEPNTGSYEQYF.

This clone was detected a few times. This chain joins TRBV11-2 and TRBJ1-1; D unresolved. The CDR3 consists of 12 residues. CDR1 and CDR2 from the germline V gene are SGHAT and FQNNGV. Trimming cost V 1 base and J 10 bases, with 10 bases left between them. CDR3: CASSLGASGAFF. The CDR3 nucleotides read TGTGCCAGCAGCTTAGGGGCGTCCGGAGCTTTCTTT.

This CDR3 reads CASSSSPGTGQYEQYF. CDR3 DNA: TGTGCCAGCAGCTCATCGCCCGGGACAGGGCAGTACGAGCAGTACTTC. The chain recombines TRBV7-8 with TRBJ2-7; 9 nucleotides line up with TRBD1. Unmatched junction bases numbered 11, after V lost 4 bases and J lost 4 bases. The CDR3 spans 16 residues. CDR1 is SGHVS, CDR2 FQNEAQ, per germline.

J is TRBJ1-2 and V is TRBV15, with D possibly being TRBD1 (5 bases). The ends were cut back, 0 bases at V and 7 bases at J, with 21 bases in the middle. Germline CDR1 reads LNHNV; CDR2 reads YYDKDF (reference sequence). This CDR3 region has 17 residues. The CDR3 loop reads CATSRDQSEAGRGGYTF. CDR3 sequence (DNA): TGTGCCACCAGCAGAGATCAGTCTGAGGCAGGGAGGGGTGGCTACACCTTC.

The chain couples TRBV27 to TRBJ2-7, with 7 bases that match TRBD1. The trim removed 5 bases at V and 3 bases at J, leaving 4 bases unmatched. The CDR3 totals 13 residues. Germline V lookup: CDR1 MNHEY, CDR2 SMNVEV (reference sequence). The CDR3 bases are TGTGCCAGCAGTCCGGGACAGTACTACGAGCAGTACTTC. This codes for CASSPGQYYEQYF.

V gene TRBV11-3 combines with J gene TRBJ2-3; 9 bases align to TRBD2. V trimming: 1 base; J trimming: 2 bases; junction bases outside the gene matches: 1. This CDR3 is built from 15 residues. CDR1 is SGHNT and CDR2 is YENEEA in the germline V gene. CDR3 nucleotide sequence: TGTGCCAGCAGCTTAGGCGGGGGGGCCACAGATACGCAGTATTTT. This sequence encodes CASSLGGGATDTQYF.